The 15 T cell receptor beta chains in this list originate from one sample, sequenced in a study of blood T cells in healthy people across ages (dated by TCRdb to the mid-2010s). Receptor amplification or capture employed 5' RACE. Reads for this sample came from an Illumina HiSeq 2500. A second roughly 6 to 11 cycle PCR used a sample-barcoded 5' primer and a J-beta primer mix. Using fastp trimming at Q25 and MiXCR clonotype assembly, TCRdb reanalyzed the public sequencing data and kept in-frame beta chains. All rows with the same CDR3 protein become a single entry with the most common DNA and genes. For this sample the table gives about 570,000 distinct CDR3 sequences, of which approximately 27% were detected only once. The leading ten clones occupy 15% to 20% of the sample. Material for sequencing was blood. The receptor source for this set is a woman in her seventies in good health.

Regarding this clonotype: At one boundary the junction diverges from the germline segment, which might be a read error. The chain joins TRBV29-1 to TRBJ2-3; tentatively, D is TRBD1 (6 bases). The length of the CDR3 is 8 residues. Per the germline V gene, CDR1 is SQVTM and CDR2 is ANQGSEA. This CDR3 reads CSVEKGEF. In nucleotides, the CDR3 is TGCAGCGTTGAGAAGGGGGAGTTT.

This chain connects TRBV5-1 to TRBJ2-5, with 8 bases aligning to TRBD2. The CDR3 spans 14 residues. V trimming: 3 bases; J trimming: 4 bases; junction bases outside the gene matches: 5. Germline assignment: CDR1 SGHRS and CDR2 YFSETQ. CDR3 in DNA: TGCGCCAGCAGCTCCTCAACTAGCGGAGAGACCCAGTACTTC. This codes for CASSSSTSGETQYF.

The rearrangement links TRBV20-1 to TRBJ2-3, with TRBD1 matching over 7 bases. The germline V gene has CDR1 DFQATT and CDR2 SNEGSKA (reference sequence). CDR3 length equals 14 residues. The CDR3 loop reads CSSEGTDLTDTQYF. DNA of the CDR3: TGCAGCTCCGAAGGGACAGACCTCACAGATACGCAGTATTTT.

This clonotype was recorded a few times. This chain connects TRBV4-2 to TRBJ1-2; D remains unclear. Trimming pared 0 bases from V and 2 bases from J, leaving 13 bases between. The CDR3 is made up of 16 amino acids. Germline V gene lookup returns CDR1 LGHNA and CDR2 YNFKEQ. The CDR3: CASSQDLLIANYGYTF. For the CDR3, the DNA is TGTGCCAGCAGCCAAGATCTCCTGATTGCCAACTATGGCTACACCTTC.

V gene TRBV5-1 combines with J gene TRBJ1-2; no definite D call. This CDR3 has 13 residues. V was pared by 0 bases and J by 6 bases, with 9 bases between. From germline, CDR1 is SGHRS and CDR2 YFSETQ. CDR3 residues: CASSLVGNDGYTF. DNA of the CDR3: TGCGCCAGCAGCTTGGTAGGGAACGATGGCTACACCTTC.

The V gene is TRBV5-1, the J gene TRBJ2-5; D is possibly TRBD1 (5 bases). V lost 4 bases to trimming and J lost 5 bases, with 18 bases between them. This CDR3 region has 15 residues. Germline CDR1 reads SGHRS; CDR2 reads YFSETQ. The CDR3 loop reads CASSNLGLMGETQYF. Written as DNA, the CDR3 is TGCGCCAGCAGCAATCTGGGGCTTATGGGTGAGACCCAGTACTTC.

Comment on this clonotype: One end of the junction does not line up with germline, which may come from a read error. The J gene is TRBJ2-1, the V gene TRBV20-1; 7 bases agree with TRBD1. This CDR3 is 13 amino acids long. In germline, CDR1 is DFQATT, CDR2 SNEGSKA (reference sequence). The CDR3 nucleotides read TGCAGTGCTAACAGGGGCTCCTACAATGAGCAGTCCTTC. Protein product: CSANRGSYNEQSF.

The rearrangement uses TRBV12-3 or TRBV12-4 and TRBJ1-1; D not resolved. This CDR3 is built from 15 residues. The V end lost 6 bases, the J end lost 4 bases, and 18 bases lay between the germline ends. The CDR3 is CASSRRENRATEAFF. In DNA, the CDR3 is TGTGCCAGCAGCCGACGAGAGAACCGAGCCACTGAAGCTTTCTTT.

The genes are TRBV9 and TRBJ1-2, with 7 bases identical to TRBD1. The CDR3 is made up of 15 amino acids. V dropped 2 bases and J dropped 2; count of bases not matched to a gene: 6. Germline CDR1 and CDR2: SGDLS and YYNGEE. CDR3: CASSVQGQRNYGYTF. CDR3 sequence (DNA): TGTGCCAGCAGCGTCCAGGGACAGAGAAACTATGGCTACACCTTC.

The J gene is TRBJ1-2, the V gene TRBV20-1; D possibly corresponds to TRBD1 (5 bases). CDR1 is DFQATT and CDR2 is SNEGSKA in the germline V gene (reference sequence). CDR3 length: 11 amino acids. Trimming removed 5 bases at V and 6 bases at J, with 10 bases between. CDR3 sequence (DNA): TGCAGTGCTGGGTCAGGGAATGGCTACACCTTC. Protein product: CSAGSGNGYTF.

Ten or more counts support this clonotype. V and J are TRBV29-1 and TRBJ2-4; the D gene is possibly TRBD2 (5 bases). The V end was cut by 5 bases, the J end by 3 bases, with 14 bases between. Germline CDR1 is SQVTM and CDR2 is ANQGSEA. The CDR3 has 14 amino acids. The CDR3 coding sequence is TGCAGCGTTTTTTTCGGAGGTGGCAAAAACATTCAGTACTTC. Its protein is CSVFFGGGKNIQYF.

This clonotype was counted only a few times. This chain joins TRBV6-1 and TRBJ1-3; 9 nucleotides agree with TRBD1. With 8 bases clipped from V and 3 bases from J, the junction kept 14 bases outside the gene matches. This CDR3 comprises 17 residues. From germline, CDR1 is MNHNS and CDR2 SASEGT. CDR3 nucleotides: TGTGCCAGCCGCCCTCCGGGCACAGGGGGCTTTGGAAACACCATATATTTT. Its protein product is CASRPPGTGGFGNTIYF.

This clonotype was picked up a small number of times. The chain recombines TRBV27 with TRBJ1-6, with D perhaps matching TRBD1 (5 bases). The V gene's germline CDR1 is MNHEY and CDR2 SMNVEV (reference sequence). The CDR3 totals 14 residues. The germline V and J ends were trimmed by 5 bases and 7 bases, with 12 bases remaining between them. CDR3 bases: TGTGCCAGCAGTGCCCCAGGGTACAATTCACCCCTCCACTTT. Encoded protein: CASSAPGYNSPLHF.

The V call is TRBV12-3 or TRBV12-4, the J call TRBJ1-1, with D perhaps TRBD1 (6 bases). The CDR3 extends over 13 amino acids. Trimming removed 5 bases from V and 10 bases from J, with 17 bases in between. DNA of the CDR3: TGTGCCAGCAGTGGGGGTCCCGAAGGGGGAGCTTTCTTT. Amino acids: CASSGGPEGGAFF.

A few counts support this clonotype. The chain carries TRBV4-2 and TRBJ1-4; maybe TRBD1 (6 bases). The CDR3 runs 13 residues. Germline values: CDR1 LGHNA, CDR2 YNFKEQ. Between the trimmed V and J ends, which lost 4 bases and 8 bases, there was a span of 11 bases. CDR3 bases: TGTGCCAGCAGCCCTGGGGGGCCCGAAAAACTGTTTTTT. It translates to CASSPGGPEKLFF.